Reported below is one T cell receptor (beta chain). Its antigen is not known. This sample was included in a study of shared clonotypes between healthy human individuals. General study results and limits: The study found about 5% of naive CD4 clonotypes shared across several donors.

CDR1 is SGHAT and CDR2 is FQNNGV in the germline V gene. V lost 4 bases and J lost 0, with 13 bases in between. This CDR3 region has 15 residues. TCRdb keeps only in-frame clones here, not all; method: immunoSEQ multiplex PCR. The sample includes 2,500,000 or so clones, about 90% of them seen just once. This chain uses TRBV11-2 with TRBJ2-7; D is possibly TRBD1 (6 bases). This sequence was found in a man between 18 and 35 years old in good health. Some clones in this sample may be carry-over from other donors' samples. Sequenced: naive CD4+ T cells from PBMCs. Indicated subset: CD45RA+ positively selected. Written as DNA, the CDR3 is TGTGCCAGCAGCTCTGGGGGCGGATACTCCTACGAGCAGTACTTC. It yields the protein CASSSGGGYSYEQYF.